The entry that follows covers one T cell receptor beta chain sequence. This CDR3 region has 15 residues. Trimming removed 4 bases at V and 5 bases at J, with 18 bases between. Germline loops: CDR1 SGHRS, CDR2 YFSETQ. Amplified TCR beta CDR3 regions came from RNA transcripts. The HTBI primer set drove a first-round RT-PCR of the TCR CDR3. MiXCR, applied by TCRdb to the multiplex PCR reads, yields one record per CDR3 protein. The sample consists of about 130,000 distinct CDR3 sequences, 22% of them appearing once. The sample belongs to a study of T cells in Graves' hyperthyroidism and ophthalmopathy. The chain has TRBV5-1 and TRBJ1-1; perhaps TRBD1 as D (6 bases). The specimen sequenced was blood. The source of this sequence is a woman aged 45-59 years with Graves' hyperthyroidism that later progressed to Graves' ophthalmopathy. This CDR3 reads CASSMGGRGGTEAFF. CDR3 nucleotide sequence: TGCGCCAGCAGCATGGGGGGGCGGGGAGGGACTGAAGCTTTCTTT.